Below, one T cell receptor beta chain is given with its context. The record originates from a study of blood T cell repertoires in COVID-19. Background on the study: The cDNA or gDNA used as material had been derived from T cells, B-cell-depleted T cells, or PBMCs.

The CDR3 consists of 14 residues. Trimming took 3 bases from V and 1 from J, leaving 10 bases between them. Germline CDR1 and CDR2: SGHKS and YYEKEE (reference sequence). Profiling relied on immunoSEQ multiplex PCR, and the TCRdb table lists in-frame clones only, not all of them. The data hold 150,000 to 200,000 clones, with about 90% observed a single time. The chain recombines TRBV5-5 with TRBJ1-1, with D unresolved. The clonotype was recovered from a man aged 25 to 45 with COVID-19, enrolled during active disease. Sequenced: peripheral blood. CDR3 DNA: TGTGCCAGCAGCTCGGGAAGCAGGAACACTGAAGCTTTCTTT. It encodes CASSSGSRNTEAFF.